Listed here are 24 T cell receptor beta chains from one sample, sequenced in a study of T-cell memory formation after mild COVID-19 listed by TCRdb under 2021. The protocol used for the library was 5' RACE. TCRdb names Illumina NovaSeq 6000 as the instrument used. The raw public data were reprocessed by TCRdb itself: fastp quality trimming at Q25, MiXCR clonotype calling, in-frame beta chains only. Rows are unified per CDR3 protein, each entry keeping the most common DNA and genes. The sample data list about 210,000 distinct CDR3 sequences, and about 10% of these were observed just once. The biggest ten clones account for less than 4% of the sample. Sequenced sample: PBMCs or a T cell subset sorted from them (not recorded which). The receptors derive from a man aged 18-30 years who had mild COVID-19 (a few samples of this study predate the infection). The sample titles of this study are shuffled in the database, so cell type and time point are left out; the donor was told from shared clones.

This clonotype was detected only a few times. The chain recombines TRBV2 with TRBJ1-2; no reliable D call. CDR1 is SNHLY and CDR2 is FYNNEI in the germline V gene. This CDR3 has 13 residues. V lost 8 bases and J lost 8, with 18 bases in between. CDR3: CASSKEPLWGYTF. The CDR3 nucleotides are TGTGCCAGCTCAAAGGAACCTCTATGGGGCTACACCTTC.

This sequence joins TRBV30 and TRBJ1-2; 7 nucleotides align to TRBD1. This CDR3 contains 15 residues. CDR1 is GTSNPN, CDR2 SVGIG, per germline (reference sequence). J gave up 7 bases and V 4 bases, and 15 bases lay outside the gene matches. CDR3 DNA sequence: TGTGCCTGGATTTCCGGGACAGTCCTCGTCGGTGGCTACACCTTC. This gives the protein CAWISGTVLVGGYTF.

This rearrangement joins TRBV2 to TRBJ2-7; D is unclear. The CDR3 consists of 13 residues. Germline loops: CDR1 SNHLY, CDR2 FYNNEI. The ends were cut back, 4 bases at V and 2 bases at J, with 9 bases in the middle. CDR3 residues: CASSVSPAYEQYF. The CDR3 DNA reads as TGTGCCAGCAGTGTGTCCCCGGCCTACGAGCAGTACTTC.

The J gene is TRBJ1-6, the V gene TRBV12-3 or TRBV12-4; D is uncertain. V was shortened by 5 bases and J by 8 bases, with 13 bases between the two germline ends. The CDR3 loop spans 14 amino acids. CDR3 DNA: TGTGCCAGCAGTCCCACCCGGGTAGATTCACCCCTCCACTTT. Protein product: CASSPTRVDSPLHF.

CDR3 region: CASRNLEGTYNEQFF. The CDR3 DNA reads as TGTGCCAGCAGAAACCTGGAAGGGACATACAATGAGCAGTTCTTC. The chain employs TRBV6-2 or TRBV6-3 and TRBJ2-1, with D possibly being TRBD1 (6 bases). The CDR3 length is 15 residues. V was cut by 6 bases and J by 4 bases, with 16 bases left in between. The germline V gene has CDR1 MNHEY and CDR2 SVGEGT.

In this sample, this clonotype turned up a few times. The chain couples TRBV9 to TRBJ2-5; weak D call: TRBD2 (5 bases). V was cut by 4 bases and J by 5 bases, with 15 bases left in between. Germline CDR1 SGDLS, CDR2 YYNGEE. CDR3 length: 14 amino acids. The chain's CDR3 is CASSSDARAETQYF. The CDR3 DNA is TGTGCCAGCAGCTCAGACGCGCGGGCGGAGACCCAGTACTTC. Full variable domain (remainder filled in from reference TRBV9 and TRBJ2-5): DSGVTQTPKHLITATGQRVTLRCSPRSGDLSVYWYQQSLDQGLQFLIQYYNGEERAKGNILERFSAQQFPDLHSELNLSSLELGDSALYFCASSSDARAETQYFGPGTRLLVL.

The chain has TRBV5-1 and TRBJ1-1, with D hard to call. Trimming took off 4 bases at V and 7 bases at J, with 11 bases between the two ends. Germline V lookup: CDR1 SGHRS, CDR2 YFSETQ. This CDR3 comprises 12 residues. The CDR3 sequence is CASSQSNGEAFF. The CDR3 bases are TGCGCCAGCAGCCAATCGAACGGTGAAGCTTTCTTT.

This chain links TRBV4-1 with TRBJ1-2; 8 nucleotides align to TRBD1. Trimming at V came to 4 bases and at J to 0 bases, leaving 7 bases not matched to a gene. Germline CDR1 is MGHRA and CDR2 is YSYEKL. The CDR3 extends over 16 amino acids. The CDR3 sequence: CASSPGGGGSNYGYTF. CDR3 DNA: TGCGCCAGCAGCCCAGGGGGCGGGGGATCTAACTATGGCTACACCTTC.

This clonotype has just a few counts. The rearrangement uses TRBV4-2 and TRBJ2-1, with TRBD2 identical over 13 bases. With V trimmed by 0 bases and J by 8 bases, 13 bases remained unmatched. The germline gives CDR1 LGHNA, CDR2 YNFKEQ. The CDR3 is made up of 19 amino acids. The CDR3 is CASSQDPHRTSGGWDEQFF. Written as DNA, the CDR3 is TGTGCCAGCAGCCAAGACCCGCACAGGACTAGCGGGGGTTGGGATGAGCAGTTCTTC.

CDR3 DNA: TGTGCCGGGGGGGCGGCCGGGACAGATACGCAGTATTTT. This translates into CAGGAAGTDTQYF. This rearrangement joins TRBV6-2 or TRBV6-3 to TRBJ2-3, with TRBD2 as a possible D gene (7 bases). CDR1 is MNHEY, CDR2 SVGEGT, per germline. The CDR3 sequence is 13 residues long. The V and J ends lost 11 bases and 3 bases respectively, with 15 bases between them.

This clonotype was seen only a few times. This sequence joins TRBV10-1 and TRBJ2-7; the D gene is possibly TRBD2 (6 bases). V dropped 6 bases and J dropped 3 bases, with 9 bases sitting between them. This CDR3 is 12 amino acids long. CDR1 and CDR2 from the germline V gene are WNHNN and SYGVQD (reference sequence). Here the CDR3 reads CASSRDFYEQYF. CDR3 DNA: TGCGCCAGCAGCCGGGACTTCTACGAGCAGTACTTC.

The J gene is TRBJ2-1, the V gene TRBV12-3 or TRBV12-4; the match to TRBD2 covers 13 bases. The V gene end was trimmed by 6 bases and the J gene end by 1 base; junction bases not matched to a gene: 9. This CDR3 region has 18 residues. CDR3 sequence (DNA): TGTGCCAGCAGGCCGGGACTAGCGGGGCCTGGATCCTACAATGAGCAGTTCTTC. It yields the protein CASRPGLAGPGSYNEQFF.

CDR3: CSAAGGGSGNTIYF. Written as DNA, the CDR3 is TGCAGTGCGGCTGGGGGGGGCTCTGGAAACACCATATATTTT. The V and J genes are TRBV20-1 and TRBJ1-3, with D possibly matching TRBD1 (5 bases). V dropped 6 bases and J dropped 0 bases, with 12 bases sitting between them. This CDR3 comprises 14 residues. Germline assignment: CDR1 DFQATT and CDR2 SNEGSKA (reference sequence).

This sequence joins TRBV7-2 and TRBJ2-1, with 11 bases lining up with TRBD1. V lost 6 bases and J lost 6; bases outside the gene matches: 7. Germline V gene lookup returns CDR1 SGHTA and CDR2 FQGNSA. This CDR3 spans 15 amino acids. CDR3 DNA sequence: TGTGCCAGCAGTTTTGGACAGGGGGCCTTCAATGAGCAGTTCTTC. Protein: CASSFGQGAFNEQFF. Complete variable domain (other parts from reference TRBV7-2 and TRBJ2-1): GAGVSQSPSNKVTEKGKDVELRCDPISGHTALYWYRQSLGQGLEFLIYFQGNSAPDKSGLPSDRFSAERTGGSVSTLTIQRTQQEDSAVYLCASSFGQGAFNEQFFGPGTRLTVL.

In its sample, this clonotype was seen a few times. This chain links TRBV6-4 with TRBJ2-7, with D tentatively TRBD2 (5 bases). V was cut by 6 bases and J by 7 bases, with 31 bases left in between. CDR3 length: 18 amino acids. CDR1 MRHNA and CDR2 SNTAGT come from the germline V gene. For the CDR3, the DNA is TGTGCCAGCAGCGCAAATAATAGCGAGGCGAGAGGAAGAGGGGAGCAGTACGTC. It encodes CASSANNSEARGRGEQYV.

This chain uses TRBV5-1 with TRBJ2-5; TRBD2 matches 8 bases. Per germline, CDR1 SGHRS and CDR2 YFSETQ. The CDR3 runs 15 residues. After removal of 0 bases from V and 5 bases from J, the junction contained 6 bases not matched to a gene. The CDR3 here is CASSLERGLWETQYF. CDR3 nucleotide sequence: TGCGCCAGCAGCTTGGAGCGGGGGTTGTGGGAGACCCAGTACTTC. Based on the CDR3 plus reference TRBV5-1 and TRBJ2-5, the full variable domain is KAGVTQTPRYLIKTRGQQVTLSCSPISGHRSVSWYQQTPGQGLQFLFEYFSETQRNKGNFPGRFSGRQFSNSRSEMNVSTLELGDSALYLCASSLERGLWETQYFGPGTRLLVL.

This rearrangement joins TRBV11-2 to TRBJ2-7, with D possibly matching TRBD1 (6 bases). In germline, CDR1 is SGHAT, CDR2 FQNNGV. The CDR3 is 15 residues long. CDR3 sequence: CATNLIDRMTYEQYF. Here the CDR3 DNA reads TGTGCAACGAACCTTATAGACAGGATGACCTACGAGCAGTACTTC.

This clonotype was seen more than once but under ten times. The chain links TRBV5-1 to TRBJ2-3; 9 positions agree with TRBD2. Germline CDR1 SGHRS, CDR2 YFSETQ. The CDR3 loop spans 16 amino acids. V was clipped by 4 bases and J by 5 bases; unmatched bases: 11. CDR3 bases: TGCGCCAGCAGCAGGGGACTAGCTGTGCATCTAGATACGCAGTATTTT. Translation: CASSRGLAVHLDTQYF.

This sequence joins TRBV5-1 and TRBJ2-7; D may match TRBD1 or TRBD2 (5 bases each). The CDR3 is 13 amino acids. V lost 3 bases and J lost 2, with 9 bases in between. Germline lookup yields CDR1 SGHRS and CDR2 YFSETQ. CDR3 loop: CASSSGDPYEQYV. In DNA form, the CDR3 reads TGCGCCAGCAGCTCCGGGGACCCCTACGAGCAGTACGTC.

This clonotype was detected only a few times. The chain's CDR3 is CASSVDTRSPVEAFF. The CDR3 nucleotides are TGTGCCAGCAGCGTCGACACCCGCTCTCCGGTTGAAGCTTTCTTT. The chain is built from TRBV28 and TRBJ1-1; no definite D call. The CDR3 covers 15 residues. The V end lost 6 bases, the J end lost 7 bases, and 21 bases lay between the germline ends. CDR1 and CDR2 from the germline V gene are MDHEN and SYDVKM.

This chain links TRBV6-5 with TRBJ1-2; D is unresolved. The length of the CDR3 is 13 residues. Germline loops: CDR1 MNHEY, CDR2 SVGAGI. V lost 6 bases, J lost 8 bases, and 16 bases lay in between. As DNA, the CDR3 is TGTGCCAGCAGCCCGTCTTATGAGGTGGGCTACACCTTC. Its protein is CASSPSYEVGYTF.

This clonotype was detected many times. The chain links TRBV5-5 to TRBJ2-1; D remains unclear. V was pared by 4 bases and J by 7 bases, with 12 bases between. CDR3 length: 13 amino acids. The germline V gene has CDR1 SGHKS and CDR2 YYEKEE (reference sequence). The DNA of the CDR3 is TGTGCCAGCAGCGTGGGAAGGGCGAATGAGCAGTTCTTC. Protein product: CASSVGRANEQFF.

V and J are TRBV15 and TRBJ2-3; D may be TRBD1 (5 bases). The CDR3 is made up of 14 amino acids. From germline, CDR1 is LNHNV and CDR2 YYDKDF (reference sequence). The V end lost 5 bases, the J end lost 4 bases, and 13 bases lay between the germline ends. CDR3 bases: TGTGCCACCAGCCCCCCGGCCAGGGCAGATACGCAGTATTTT. Its protein is CATSPPARADTQYF.

This clonotype was seen ten or more times. Its ends do not fully match the called genes, so a read error is possible. V and J are TRBV12-3 or TRBV12-4 and TRBJ2-1, with 7 bases that match TRBD2. The CDR3 is made up of 14 amino acids. CDR3 sequence reads: CASSLGGGYNEQFF. In nucleotides, the CDR3 is TGTGCCAGCAGCTTAGGCGGGGGATACAATGAGCAGTTCTTC.